A single T cell receptor beta chain is shown here with its context. Its target antigen remains unknown. No much larger clonotype is one base removed from it; base qualities were not supplied. The immunoSEQ Assay, a bias-controlled multiplex PCR, was used to amplify TCRbeta CDR3 regions from genomic DNA. As for how the authors treated the data: The number of nucleated cells in each sample was estimated by amplification of reference gene primers within the assay. To quantify the absolute abundance of each unique TCRbeta CDR3 rearrangement, sequence reads were collapsed and filtered. For each sample, productive Simpson clonality was calculated as the square root of Simpson's diversity index over productive rearrangements. TCRdb obtained this table from immuneACCESS and retained in-frame rearrangements with V and J assigned. These tables miss some clones; where compared with another copy, unresolved V genes account for less than half of the shortfall, and the remainder is unexplained. That table is the source of V, J and clone size, and D and trimming were worked out from the DNA. Across this sample there are approximately 170,000 clones, with approximately 91% seen only once. Of the sample, 0.7% to 0.9% is held by the ten largest clones.

These data are taken from a study of blood T cell repertoires in COVID-19 (dated by TCRdb to 2018 to 2021). Context from the whole study: Samples covering the acute and convalescent phases of COVID-19 were provided by collaborators in the United States, Italy and Spain. Samples were obtained from the ongoing ImmuneRACE study (first 160 participants) and from 1,200 or so subjects provided by 6 global collaborators. The material from the prospective study consisted of cDNA or gDNA derived from T cells, B-cell-depleted T cells, or PBMCs. The dataset comprised deeply sampled blood TCRbeta repertoires from subjects exposed to, actively infected with, or recovered from COVID-19. The repertoires were released in a freely available public database meant as a resource for research on the immune response to SARS-CoV-2. Nearly every sample came with metadata listing a de-identified subject ID, COVID-19 status, age in years and sex. HLA class I and class II types, where available, came from metadata supplied by the sample provider rather than from assay-based typing. The paper's findings and limits, for the study overall: Clinical and demographic metadata were provided uncurated, with the amount varying by source and participant.

Enrolling through a virtual design, the prospective study's participants ranged in age from about 18 to 89 years and lived across roughly 24 United States geographic areas. In the prospective study, participants were assigned to cohorts based on the clinical history participants reported in a screening survey and a study questionnaire. Recovered participants in ImmuneRACE Cohort 3 were defined as having two consecutive negative NP/OP PCR tests, clearance from a healthcare professional, or resolution of symptoms. Mobile phlebotomists in the prospective study collected whole blood, serum and a nasopharyngeal or oropharyngeal swab from every participant. Over a roughly 2-month period, participants in the prospective study had the option of providing additional blood draws and questionnaires. Before DNA extraction, prospective study blood samples were shipped either frozen or at room temperature. Deletion took 4 bases off V and 7 bases off J, with a span of 12 bases between the germline ends. The CDR3 runs 13 amino acids, cysteine and phenylalanine included. Of the read, only the CDR3 DNA is kept; its 39 bases are in frame from base 1. Per the germline V gene, SGHAT is the CDR1 and FQNNGV is the CDR2.

Sample: PBMCs or T cells enriched from blood (not recorded which). The receptor comes from a woman aged 18-29 years who had recovered from COVID-19. Recombination connected TRBV11-2 to TRBJ2-3; a tentative D match to TRBD1 spans 6 bases. The DNA is TGTGCCAGCAGCTCCCCCACAGGGAATACGCAGTATTTT. Translated, it reads CASSSPTGNTQYF.